This passage covers 10 T cell receptor beta chains from one sample sequenced in a study of cytotoxic CD8 clonotypes in ibrutinib-treated CLL (dated by TCRdb to the early 2020s). Per the publication, the time point label means: around 25 months on ibrutinib. The library was generated by the immunoSEQ multiplex PCR assay. TCRdb retrieved this table from immuneACCESS and kept in-frame rearrangements only. Not all clones are present; in checked studies, unresolved V genes account for under half, and no reason is known for the remainder. This sample is represented by roughly 110,000 clones; about 53% of them were singletons. Of the sample, about 39% falls within the top ten clones. The sequencing used PBMCs, collected after 24 months of ibrutinib treatment. Every receptor here comes from a human donor with chronic lymphocytic leukemia.

The chain couples TRBV29-1 to TRBJ2-7; TRBD1 is a possible D gene (8 bases). CDR3 length equals 17 residues. The germline CDR1 and CDR2 sequences are SQVTM and ANQGSEA. The V end was cut by 2 bases, the J end by 2 bases, with 22 bases between. The CDR3 reads CSVETGGSDRVPYEQYF. CDR3 nucleotide sequence: TGCAGCGTTGAAACGGGGGGATCGGACAGGGTACCCTACGAGCAGTACTTC.

This rearrangement joins TRBV6-5 to TRBJ2-5; no clear D gene. Germline CDR1 is MNHEY and CDR2 is SVGAGI. The CDR3 runs to 13 residues. Trimming shortened V by 10 bases and J by 0 bases, and 12 bases separated the two germline ends. CDR3 amino acids: CATRSKYQETQYF. CDR3 coding DNA: TGTGCCACCCGTTCTAAGTACCAAGAGACCCAGTACTTC.

This clone was observed a few times. This sequence joins TRBV18 and TRBJ1-5; D not resolved. The V end lost 2 bases, the J end lost 3 bases, and 14 bases lay between the germline ends. In germline, CDR1 is KGHSH, CDR2 LQKENI. This CDR3 is built from 16 residues. CDR3 coding DNA: TGTGCCAGCTCACCATCGGAAGGGCCACTCAATCAGCCCCAGCATTTT. It is translated as CASSPSEGPLNQPQHF.

The genes are TRBV20-1 and TRBJ2-3, with D possibly matching TRBD2 (5 bases). V was cut by 6 bases and J by 8 bases, with 12 bases left in between. This CDR3 spans 11 amino acids. Germline V gene data show CDR1 as DFQATT and CDR2 as SNEGSKA (reference sequence). For the CDR3, the DNA is TGCAGTGCCCCACTAGGAGGTACGCAGTATTTT. Protein: CSAPLGGTQYF.

The rearrangement links TRBV7-3 to TRBJ2-1, with 9 positions matching TRBD1. CDR3 length equals 15 residues. The trim removed 8 bases at V and 9 bases at J, leaving 14 bases unmatched. From germline, CDR1 is SGHTA and CDR2 FQGTGA. The CDR3 protein is CASLKPGQGNGEQFF. The DNA of the CDR3 is TGTGCCAGCCTCAAACCGGGACAGGGCAACGGTGAGCAGTTCTTC.

V is TRBV29-1 and J is TRBJ2-5, with 7 bases aligning to TRBD1. The length of the CDR3 is 12 residues. J was trimmed by 4 bases and V by 4 bases; bases with no gene match: 3. Per germline, CDR1 SQVTM and CDR2 ANQGSEA. CDR3: CSVVGGAETQYF. CDR3 nucleotide sequence: TGCAGCGTTGTAGGGGGCGCAGAGACCCAGTACTTC.

V usage is TRBV7-7 and J usage is TRBJ2-5, with D tentatively TRBD1 (5 bases). Trimming took 1 base from V and 4 from J, leaving 10 bases between them. Per germline, CDR1 SSHAT and CDR2 FNYEAQ (reference sequence). This CDR3 contains 14 residues. DNA for the CDR3: TGTGCCAGCAGCTTAGAAGGGCAGGGAGAGACCCAGTACTTC. Translated: CASSLEGQGETQYF.

This clone was seen at least ten times. CDR3 bases: TGTGCCAGCAGTTTATCCCCGATGACTTACGAGCAGTACTTC. It is translated as CASSLSPMTYEQYF. V is TRBV27 and J is TRBJ2-7, with unresolved D. Trimming stripped 0 bases from V and 4 bases from J, with 10 bases between. The CDR3 runs 14 residues. CDR1 is MNHEY and CDR2 is SMNVEV in the germline V gene (reference sequence).

This clone has a single count. The DNA for the CDR3 is TGTGCCAGTAGTCCGGGGGGAGGGAGGAGACAAGAGACCCAGTACTTC. Encoded protein: CASSPGGGRRQETQYF. This chain connects TRBV19 to TRBJ2-5; 7 positions match TRBD2. CDR1 and CDR2 (germline): LNHDA, SQIVND (reference sequence). The CDR3 covers 16 residues. The V gene end was trimmed by 5 bases and the J gene end by 2 bases; junction bases not matched to a gene: 11.

V and J are TRBV19 and TRBJ2-1; 7 nucleotides match TRBD1. The CDR3 is made up of 18 amino acids. The germline V gene encodes CDR1 LNHDA and CDR2 SQIVND (reference sequence). V dropped 4 bases and J dropped 8; count of bases not matched to a gene: 20. As DNA, the CDR3 is TGTGCCAGTAGTACGAGGGCGGCAGGGGGAACCTATGGGGATGAGCAGTTCTTC. Translating gives CASSTRAAGGTYGDEQFF.